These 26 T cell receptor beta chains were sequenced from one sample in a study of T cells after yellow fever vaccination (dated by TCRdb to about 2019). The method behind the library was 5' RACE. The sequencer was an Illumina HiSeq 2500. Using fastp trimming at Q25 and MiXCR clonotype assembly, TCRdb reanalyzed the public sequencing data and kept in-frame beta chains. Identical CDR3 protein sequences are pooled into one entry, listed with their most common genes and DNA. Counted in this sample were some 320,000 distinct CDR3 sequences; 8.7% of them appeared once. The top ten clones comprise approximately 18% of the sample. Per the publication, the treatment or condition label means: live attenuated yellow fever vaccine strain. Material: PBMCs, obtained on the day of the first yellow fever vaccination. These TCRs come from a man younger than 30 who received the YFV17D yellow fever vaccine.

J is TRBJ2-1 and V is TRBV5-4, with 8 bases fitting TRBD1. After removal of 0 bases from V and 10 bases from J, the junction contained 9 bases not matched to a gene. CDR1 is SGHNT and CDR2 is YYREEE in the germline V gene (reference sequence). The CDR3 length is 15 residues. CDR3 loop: CASSLGSGRQGEQFF. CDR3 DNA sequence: TGTGCCAGCAGCTTGGGCTCGGGAAGACAGGGGGAGCAGTTCTTC.

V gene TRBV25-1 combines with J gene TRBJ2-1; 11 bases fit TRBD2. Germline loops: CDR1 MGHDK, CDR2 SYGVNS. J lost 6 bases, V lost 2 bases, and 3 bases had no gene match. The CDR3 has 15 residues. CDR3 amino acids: CASSEPGTSGNEQFF. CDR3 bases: TGTGCCAGCAGTGAACCCGGGACTAGCGGCAATGAGCAGTTCTTC.

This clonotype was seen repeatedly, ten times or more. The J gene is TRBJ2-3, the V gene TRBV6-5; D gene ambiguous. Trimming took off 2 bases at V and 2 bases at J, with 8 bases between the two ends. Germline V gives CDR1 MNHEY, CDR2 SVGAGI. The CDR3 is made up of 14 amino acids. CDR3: CASSYIDDTDTQYF. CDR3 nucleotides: TGTGCCAGCAGTTACATCGACGACACAGATACGCAGTATTTT.

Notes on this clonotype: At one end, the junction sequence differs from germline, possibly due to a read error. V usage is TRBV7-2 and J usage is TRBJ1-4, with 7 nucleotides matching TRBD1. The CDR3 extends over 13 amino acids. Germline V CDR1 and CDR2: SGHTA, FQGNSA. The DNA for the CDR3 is TGTGCCAGCAGCTTGGAACCGGGACAGAGGTTATATTTT. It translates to CASSLEPGQRLYF.

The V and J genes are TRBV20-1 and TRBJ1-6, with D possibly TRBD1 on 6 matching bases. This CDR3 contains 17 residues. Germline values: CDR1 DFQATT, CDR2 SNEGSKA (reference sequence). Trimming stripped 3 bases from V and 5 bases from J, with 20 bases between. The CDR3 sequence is CSARDPRGAANNSPLHF. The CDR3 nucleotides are TGCAGTGCTAGGGATCCAAGGGGGGCAGCTAATAATTCACCCCTCCACTTT.

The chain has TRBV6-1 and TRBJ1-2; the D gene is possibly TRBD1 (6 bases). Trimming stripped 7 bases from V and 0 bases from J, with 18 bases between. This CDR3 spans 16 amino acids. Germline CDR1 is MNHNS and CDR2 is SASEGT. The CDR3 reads CASTTPRGAPNYGYTF. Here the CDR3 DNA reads TGTGCCAGCACAACCCCCCGGGGGGCCCCTAACTATGGCTACACCTTC.

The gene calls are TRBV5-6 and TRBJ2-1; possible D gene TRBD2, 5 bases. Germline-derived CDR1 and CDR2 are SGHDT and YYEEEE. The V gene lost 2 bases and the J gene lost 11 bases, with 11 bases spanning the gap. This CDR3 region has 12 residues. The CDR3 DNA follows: TGTGCCAGCAGCTTCGAGGGCCGTAAGCAGTTCTTC. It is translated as CASSFEGRKQFF.

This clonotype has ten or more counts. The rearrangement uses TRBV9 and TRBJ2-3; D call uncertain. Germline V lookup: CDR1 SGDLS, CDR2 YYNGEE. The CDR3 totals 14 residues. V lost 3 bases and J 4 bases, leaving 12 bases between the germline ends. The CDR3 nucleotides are TGTGCCAGCAGCGAGGCCCCTGGAGCAGATACGCAGTATTTT. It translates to CASSEAPGADTQYF.

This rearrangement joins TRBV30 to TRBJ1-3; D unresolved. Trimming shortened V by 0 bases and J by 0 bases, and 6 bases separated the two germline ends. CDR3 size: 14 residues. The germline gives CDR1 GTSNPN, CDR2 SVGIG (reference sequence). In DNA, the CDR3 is TGTGCCTGGAGTGTGGCAGCCTCTGGAAACACCATATATTTT. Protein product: CAWSVAASGNTIYF.

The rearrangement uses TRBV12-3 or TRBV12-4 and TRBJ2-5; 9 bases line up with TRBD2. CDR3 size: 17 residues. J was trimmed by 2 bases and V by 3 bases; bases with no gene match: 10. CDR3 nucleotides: TGTGCCAGCAGTTTTTCGGGGAGCGGGGGGTCACAAGAGACCCAGTACTTC. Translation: CASSFSGSGGSQETQYF.

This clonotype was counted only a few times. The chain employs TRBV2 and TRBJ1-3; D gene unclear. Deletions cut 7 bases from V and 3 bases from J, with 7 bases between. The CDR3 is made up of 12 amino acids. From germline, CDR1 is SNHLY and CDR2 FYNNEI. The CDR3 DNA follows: TGTGCCAGCACGGCGGTTGGAAACACCATATATTTT. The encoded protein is CASTAVGNTIYF.

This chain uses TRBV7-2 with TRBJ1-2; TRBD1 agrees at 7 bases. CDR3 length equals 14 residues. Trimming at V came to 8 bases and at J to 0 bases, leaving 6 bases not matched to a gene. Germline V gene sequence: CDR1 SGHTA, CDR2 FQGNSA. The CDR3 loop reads CASGQGTANYGYTF. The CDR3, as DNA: TGTGCCAGCGGCCAAGGGACAGCTAACTATGGCTACACCTTC.

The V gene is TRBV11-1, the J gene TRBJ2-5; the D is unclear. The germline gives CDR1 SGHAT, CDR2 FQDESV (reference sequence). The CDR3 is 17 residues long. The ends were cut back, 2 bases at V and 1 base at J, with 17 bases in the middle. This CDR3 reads CASSLSARSQAQETQYF. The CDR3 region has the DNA TGTGCCAGCAGCTTATCAGCGCGAAGCCAGGCCCAAGAGACCCAGTACTTC.

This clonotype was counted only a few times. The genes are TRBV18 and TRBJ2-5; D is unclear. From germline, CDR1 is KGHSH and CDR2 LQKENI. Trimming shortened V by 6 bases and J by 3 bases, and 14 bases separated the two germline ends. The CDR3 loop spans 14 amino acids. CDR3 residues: CASSTTNPEETQYF. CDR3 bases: TGTGCCAGCTCGACGACAAATCCTGAAGAGACCCAGTACTTC.

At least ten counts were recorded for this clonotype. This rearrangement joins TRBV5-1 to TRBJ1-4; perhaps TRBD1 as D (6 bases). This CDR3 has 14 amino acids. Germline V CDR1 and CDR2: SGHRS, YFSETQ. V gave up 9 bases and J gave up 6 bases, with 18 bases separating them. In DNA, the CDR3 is TGCGCCACCTCAAAGGGGGGGATTGATGAAAAACTGTTTTTT. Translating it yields CATSKGGIDEKLFF.

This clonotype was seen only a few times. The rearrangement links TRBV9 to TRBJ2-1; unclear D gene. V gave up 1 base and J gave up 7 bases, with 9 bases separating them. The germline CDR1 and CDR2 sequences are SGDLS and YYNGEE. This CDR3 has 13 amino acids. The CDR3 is CASSVFDWNEQFF. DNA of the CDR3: TGTGCCAGCAGCGTATTTGACTGGAATGAGCAGTTCTTC.

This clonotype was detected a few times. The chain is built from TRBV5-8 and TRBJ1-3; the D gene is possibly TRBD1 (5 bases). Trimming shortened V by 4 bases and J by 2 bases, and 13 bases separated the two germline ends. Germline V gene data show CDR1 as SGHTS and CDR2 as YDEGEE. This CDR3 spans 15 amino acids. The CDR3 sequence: CASSSGGQAGNTIYF. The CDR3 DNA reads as TGTGCCAGCAGCAGTGGGGGTCAGGCTGGAAACACCATATATTTT.

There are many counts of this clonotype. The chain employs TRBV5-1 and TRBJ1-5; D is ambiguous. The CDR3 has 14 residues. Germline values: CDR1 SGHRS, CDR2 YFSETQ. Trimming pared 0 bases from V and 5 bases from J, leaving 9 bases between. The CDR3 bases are TGCGCCAGCAGCTTGGAAGGGCACGATCAGCCCCAGCATTTT. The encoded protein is CASSLEGHDQPQHF.

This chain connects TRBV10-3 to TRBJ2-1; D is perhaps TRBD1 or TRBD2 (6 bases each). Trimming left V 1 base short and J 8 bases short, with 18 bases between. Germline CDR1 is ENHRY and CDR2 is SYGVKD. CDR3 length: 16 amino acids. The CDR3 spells CAISELGGIQRDEQFF. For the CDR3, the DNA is TGTGCCATCAGTGAGTTAGGGGGGATACAACGAGATGAGCAGTTCTTC.

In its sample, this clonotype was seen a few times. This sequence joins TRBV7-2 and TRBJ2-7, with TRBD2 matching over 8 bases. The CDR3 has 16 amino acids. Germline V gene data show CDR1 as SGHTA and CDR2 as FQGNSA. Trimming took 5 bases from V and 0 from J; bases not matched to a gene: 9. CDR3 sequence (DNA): TGTGCCAGCAGCGGAAGACTAGCGAGAAGCTCCTACGAGCAGTACTTC. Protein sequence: CASSGRLARSSYEQYF.

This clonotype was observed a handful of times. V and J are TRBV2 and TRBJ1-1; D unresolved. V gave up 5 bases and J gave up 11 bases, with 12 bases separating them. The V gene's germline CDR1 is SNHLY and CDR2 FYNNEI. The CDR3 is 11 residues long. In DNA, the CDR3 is TGTGCCAGCAGTCGGACGCGAGGGGCTTTCTTT. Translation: CASSRTRGAFF. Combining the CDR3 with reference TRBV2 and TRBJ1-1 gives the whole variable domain EPEVTQTPSHQVTQMGQEVILRCVPISNHLYFYWYRQILGQKVEFLVSFYNNEISEKSEIFDDQFSVERPDGSNFTLKIRSTKLEDSAMYFCASSRTRGAFFGQGTRLTVV.

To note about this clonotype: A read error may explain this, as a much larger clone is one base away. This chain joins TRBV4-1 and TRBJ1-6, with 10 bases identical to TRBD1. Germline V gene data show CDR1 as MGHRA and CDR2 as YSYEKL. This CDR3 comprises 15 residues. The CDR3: CDSSKEVGDRGALHF. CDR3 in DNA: TGCGACAGCAGCAAAGAAGTAGGGGACAGGGGTGCCCTCCACTTT.

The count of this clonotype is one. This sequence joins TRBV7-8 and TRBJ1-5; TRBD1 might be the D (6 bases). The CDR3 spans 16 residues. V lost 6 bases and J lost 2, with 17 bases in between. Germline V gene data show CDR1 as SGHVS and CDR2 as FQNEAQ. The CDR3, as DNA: TGTGCCAGCAGTCATGTGACAGGCGCGGGCAATCAGCCCCAGCATTTT. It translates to CASSHVTGAGNQPQHF.

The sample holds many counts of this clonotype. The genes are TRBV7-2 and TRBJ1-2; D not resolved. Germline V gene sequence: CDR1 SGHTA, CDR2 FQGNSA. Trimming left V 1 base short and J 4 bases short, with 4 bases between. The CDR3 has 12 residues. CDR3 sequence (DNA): TGTGCCAGCAGCTTAGGCCTCTATGGCTACACCTTC. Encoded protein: CASSLGLYGYTF. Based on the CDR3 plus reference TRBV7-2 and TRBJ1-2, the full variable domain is GAGVSQSPSNKVTEKGKDVELRCDPISGHTALYWYRQSLGQGLEFLIYFQGNSAPDKSGLPSDRFSAERTGGSVSTLTIQRTQQEDSAVYLCASSLGLYGYTFGSGTRLTVV.

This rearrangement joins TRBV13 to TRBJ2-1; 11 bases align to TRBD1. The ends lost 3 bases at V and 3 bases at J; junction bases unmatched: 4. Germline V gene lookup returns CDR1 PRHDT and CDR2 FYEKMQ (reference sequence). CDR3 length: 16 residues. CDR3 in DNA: TGTGCCAGCAGCTTGCTGGGACAGGGGGGCTACAATGAGCAGTTCTTC. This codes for CASSLLGQGGYNEQFF.

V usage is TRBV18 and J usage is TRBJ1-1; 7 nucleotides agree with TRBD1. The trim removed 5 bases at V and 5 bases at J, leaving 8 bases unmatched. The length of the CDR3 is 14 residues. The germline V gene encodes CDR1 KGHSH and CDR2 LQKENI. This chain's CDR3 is CASSNTGEKTEAFF. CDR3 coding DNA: TGTGCCAGCTCAAATACAGGGGAAAAGACTGAAGCTTTCTTT.